This passage covers 2 T cell receptor beta chains from one sample sequenced in a study of T-cell reconstitution after alpha-beta-depleted transplantation in children (dated by TCRdb to 2015 to 2016). The library relied on PCR. Sequenced on an Illumina HiSeq 2500. TCR libraries were prepared with molecular barcoding, using unique molecular identifiers to normalize TCRbeta repertoire quantification. Starting from the raw public reads, TCRdb applied fastp trimming at Q25, assembled clones with MiXCR and retained in-frame beta chains. Records with the same CDR3 protein are collapsed into one entry carrying the most frequent genes and DNA. For this sample there are some 340,000 distinct CDR3 sequences; 10% to 13% appear just once. 2% to 3% of the sample rests with the top ten. The starting material was PBMCs from the stem cell graft donor, obtained from the stem cell graft. The receptors shown here come from a human donor who donated a stem cell graft to a child with acute lymphoblastic leukemia.

This clonotype was detected only a few times. The chain is built from TRBV5-1 and TRBJ2-3; 8 nucleotides align to TRBD1. This CDR3 contains 16 residues. The germline V gene encodes CDR1 SGHRS and CDR2 YFSETQ. The V and J ends lost 0 bases and 4 bases, in that order; junction bases with no gene match: 7. CDR3 sequence reads: CASSLDSGGNADTQYF. The CDR3 nucleotides are TGCGCCAGCAGCTTGGATTCAGGGGGCAACGCAGATACGCAGTATTTT.

The chain couples TRBV30 to TRBJ2-2, with 13 bases that match TRBD2. With 7 bases clipped from V and 7 bases from J, the junction kept 6 bases outside the gene matches. The CDR3 is 14 residues long. Germline loops: CDR1 GTSNPN, CDR2 SVGIG (reference sequence). For the CDR3, the DNA is TGTGCCTCGGGGACTAGCGGGACCGGCGGGGAGCTGTTTTTT. Translated: CASGTSGTGGELFF.